Included here is one TCR beta chain sequence, with context. Antigen unknown. This entry belongs to a study of T cell responses to AZD1222 COVID-19 vaccine. Broader study findings: Regions 160-218 and 743-854 dominated among vaccine-associated CD4 TCRs spanning spike.

The CDR3 is made up of 14 amino acids. The V end was cut by 0 bases, the J end by 5 bases, with 6 bases between. Per germline, CDR1 SGHDT and CDR2 YYEEEE. Libraries were prepared by immunoSEQ multiplex PCR; TCRdb keeps only in-frame clonotypes and omits some of them. The repertoire includes roughly 100,000 clones, about 94% of them detected once, and roughly 2% sits in the top ten. This chain joins TRBV5-6 and TRBJ1-6; D not certain. Sequenced here: peripheral blood, sampled on day 0 of AZD1222 vaccination. This receptor was identified in an adult in good health. As DNA, the CDR3 is TGTGCCAGCAGCTTGGAACAGAATAATTCACCCCTCCACTTT. This codes for CASSLEQNNSPLHF. Based on the CDR3 plus reference TRBV5-6 and TRBJ1-6, the full variable domain is DAGVTQSPTHLIKTRGQQVTLRCSPKSGHDTVSWYQQALGQGPQFIFQYYEEEERQRGNFPDRFSGHQFPNYSSELNVNALLLGDSALYLCASSLEQNNSPLHFGNGTRLTVT.